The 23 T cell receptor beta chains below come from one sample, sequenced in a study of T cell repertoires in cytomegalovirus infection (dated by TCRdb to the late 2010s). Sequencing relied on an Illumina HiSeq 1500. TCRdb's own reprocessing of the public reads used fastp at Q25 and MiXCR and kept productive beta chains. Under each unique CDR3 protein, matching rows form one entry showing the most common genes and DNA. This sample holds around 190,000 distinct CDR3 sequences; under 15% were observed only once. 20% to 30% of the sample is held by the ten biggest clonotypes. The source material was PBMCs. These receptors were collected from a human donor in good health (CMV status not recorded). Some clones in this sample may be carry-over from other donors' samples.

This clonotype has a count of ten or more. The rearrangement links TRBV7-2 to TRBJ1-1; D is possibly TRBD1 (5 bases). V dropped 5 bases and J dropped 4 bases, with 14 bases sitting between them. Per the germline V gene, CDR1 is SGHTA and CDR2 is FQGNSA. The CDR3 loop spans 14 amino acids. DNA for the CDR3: TGTGCCAGCAGCCGAGGCCCGGGGGGCACTGAAGCTTTCTTT. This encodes CASSRGPGGTEAFF.

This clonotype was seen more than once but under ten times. DNA for the CDR3: TGTGCCAGTACCCGGAGGACGCCCAACACCGGGGAGCTGTTTTTT. Translated, it gives CASTRRTPNTGELFF. The chain couples TRBV28 to TRBJ2-2; D is possibly TRBD2 (5 bases). This CDR3 is 15 amino acids long. Deletions cut 9 bases from V and 2 bases from J, with 16 bases between. Germline lookup yields CDR1 MDHEN and CDR2 SYDVKM.

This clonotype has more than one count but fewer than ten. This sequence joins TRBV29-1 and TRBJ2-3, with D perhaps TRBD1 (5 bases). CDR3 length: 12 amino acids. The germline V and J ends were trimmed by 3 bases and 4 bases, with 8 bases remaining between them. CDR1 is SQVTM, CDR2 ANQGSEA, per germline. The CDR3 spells CSVDGAADTQYF. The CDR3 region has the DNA TGCAGCGTTGATGGGGCGGCAGATACGCAGTATTTT.

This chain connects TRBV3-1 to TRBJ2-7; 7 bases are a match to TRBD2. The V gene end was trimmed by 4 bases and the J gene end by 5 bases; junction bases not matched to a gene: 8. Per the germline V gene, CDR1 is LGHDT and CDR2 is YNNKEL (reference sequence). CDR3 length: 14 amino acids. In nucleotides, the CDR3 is TGTGCCAGCAGCCCCCAGGGAGGGGCGAACGAGCAGTACTTC. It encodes CASSPQGGANEQYF.

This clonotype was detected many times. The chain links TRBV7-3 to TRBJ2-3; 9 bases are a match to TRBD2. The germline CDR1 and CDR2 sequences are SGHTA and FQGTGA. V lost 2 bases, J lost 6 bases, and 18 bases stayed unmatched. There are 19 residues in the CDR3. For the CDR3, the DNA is TGTGCCAGCAGCTTATGTAGCTCACTAGCGGGTAGGACCCGTGATACGCAGTATTTT. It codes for CASSLCSSLAGRTRDTQYF. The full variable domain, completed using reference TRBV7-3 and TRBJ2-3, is GAGVSQTPSNKVTEKGKYVELRCDPISGHTALYWYRQSLGQGPEFLIYFQGTGAADDSGLPNDRFFAVRPEGSVSTLKIQRTERGDSAVYLCASSLCSSLAGRTRDTQYFGPGTRLTVL.

CDR3 loop: CASSGLADPNEQFF. The CDR3 nucleotides are TGTGCCAGCAGCGGGCTAGCAGACCCCAATGAGCAGTTCTTC. The chain has TRBV9 and TRBJ2-1, with TRBD2 as a possible D gene (5 bases). Germline lookup yields CDR1 SGDLS and CDR2 YYNGEE. V lost 3 bases, J lost 6 bases, and 13 bases lay in between. There are 14 residues in the CDR3.

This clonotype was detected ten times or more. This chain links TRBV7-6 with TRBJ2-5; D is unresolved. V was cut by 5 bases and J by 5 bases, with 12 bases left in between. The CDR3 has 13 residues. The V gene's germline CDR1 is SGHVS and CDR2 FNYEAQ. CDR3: CASSRSSHETQYF. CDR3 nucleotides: TGTGCCAGCAGCCGGTCCAGTCACGAGACCCAGTACTTC. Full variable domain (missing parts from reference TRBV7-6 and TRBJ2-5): GAGVSQSPRYKVTKRGQDVALRCDPISGHVSLYWYRQALGQGPEFLTYFNYEAQQDKSGLPNDRFSAERPEGSISTLTIQRTEQRDSAMYRCASSRSSHETQYFGPGTRLLVL.

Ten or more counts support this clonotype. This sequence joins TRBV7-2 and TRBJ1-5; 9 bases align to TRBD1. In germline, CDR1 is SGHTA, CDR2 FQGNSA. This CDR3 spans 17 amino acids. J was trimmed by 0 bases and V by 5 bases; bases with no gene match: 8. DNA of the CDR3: TGTGCCAGCAGCCCTCGGACAGGGGAATATAGCAATCAGCCCCAGCATTTT. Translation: CASSPRTGEYSNQPQHF.

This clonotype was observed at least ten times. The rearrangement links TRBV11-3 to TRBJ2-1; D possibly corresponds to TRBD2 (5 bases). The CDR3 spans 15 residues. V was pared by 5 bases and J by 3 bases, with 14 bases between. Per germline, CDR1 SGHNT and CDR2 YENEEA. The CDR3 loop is CASSPRPGSYNEQFF. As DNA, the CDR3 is TGTGCCAGCAGCCCACGCCCTGGGAGCTACAATGAGCAGTTCTTC.

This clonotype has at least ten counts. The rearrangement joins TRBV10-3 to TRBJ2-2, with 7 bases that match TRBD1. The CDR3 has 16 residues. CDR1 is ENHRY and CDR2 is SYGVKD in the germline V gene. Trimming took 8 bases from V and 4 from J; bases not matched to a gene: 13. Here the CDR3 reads CAIQGTASGSTGELFF. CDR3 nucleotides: TGTGCCATCCAAGGGACAGCCTCTGGGAGCACCGGGGAGCTGTTTTTT.

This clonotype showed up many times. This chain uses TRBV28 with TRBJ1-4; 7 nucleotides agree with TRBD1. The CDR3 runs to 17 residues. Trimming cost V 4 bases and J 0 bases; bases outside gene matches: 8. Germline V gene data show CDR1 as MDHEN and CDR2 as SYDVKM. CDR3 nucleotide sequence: TGTGCCAGCAGTTCCCCGGGACAGAGGACAACTAATGAAAAACTGTTTTTT. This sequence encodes CASSSPGQRTTNEKLFF.

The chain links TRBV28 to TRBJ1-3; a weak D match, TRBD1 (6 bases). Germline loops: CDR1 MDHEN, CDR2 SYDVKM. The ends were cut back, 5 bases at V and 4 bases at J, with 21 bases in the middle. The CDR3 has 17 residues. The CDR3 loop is CASSRVPGQGLGNTIYF. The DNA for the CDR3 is TGTGCCAGCAGTCGCGTCCCTGGGCAGGGGTTGGGAAACACCATATATTTT.

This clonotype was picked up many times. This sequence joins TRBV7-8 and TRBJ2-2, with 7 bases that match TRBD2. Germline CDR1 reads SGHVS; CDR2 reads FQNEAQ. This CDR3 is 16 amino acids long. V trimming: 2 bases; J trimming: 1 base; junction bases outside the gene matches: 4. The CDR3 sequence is CASSLSGAMNTGELFF. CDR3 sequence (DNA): TGTGCCAGCAGCTTAAGCGGGGCCATGAACACCGGGGAGCTGTTTTTT.

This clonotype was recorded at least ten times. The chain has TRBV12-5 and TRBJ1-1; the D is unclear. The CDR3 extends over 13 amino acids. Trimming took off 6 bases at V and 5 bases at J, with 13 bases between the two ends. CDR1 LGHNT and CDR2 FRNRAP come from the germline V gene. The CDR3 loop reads CASGTTAMTEAFF. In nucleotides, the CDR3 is TGTGCTAGTGGGACTACAGCTATGACTGAAGCTTTCTTT.

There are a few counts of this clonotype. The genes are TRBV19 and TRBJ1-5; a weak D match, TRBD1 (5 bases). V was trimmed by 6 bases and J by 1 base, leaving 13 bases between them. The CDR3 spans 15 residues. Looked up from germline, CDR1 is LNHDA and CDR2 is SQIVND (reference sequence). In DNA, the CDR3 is TGTGCCAGTAGGGAAAGGGGCGCCAGCAATCAGCCCCAGCATTTT. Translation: CASRERGASNQPQHF. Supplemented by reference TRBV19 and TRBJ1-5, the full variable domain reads DGGITQSPKYLFRKEGQNVTLSCEQNLNHDAMYWYRQDPGQGLRLIYYSQIVNDFQKGDIAEGYSVSREKKESFPLTVTSAQKNPTAFYLCASRERGASNQPQHFGDGTRLSIL.

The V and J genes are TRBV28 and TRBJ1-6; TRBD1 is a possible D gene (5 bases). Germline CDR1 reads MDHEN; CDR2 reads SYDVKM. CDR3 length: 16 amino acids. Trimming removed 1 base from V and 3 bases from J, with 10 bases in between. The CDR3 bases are TGTGCCAGCAGTTTATATAAGGGGATCTATAATTCACCCCTCCACTTT. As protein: CASSLYKGIYNSPLHF. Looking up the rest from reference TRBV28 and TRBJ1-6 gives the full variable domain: DVKVTQSSRYLVKRTGEKVFLECVQDMDHENMFWYRQDPGLGLRLIYFSYDVKMKEKGDIPEGYSVSREKKERFSLILESASTNQTSMYLCASSLYKGIYNSPLHFGNGTRLTVT.

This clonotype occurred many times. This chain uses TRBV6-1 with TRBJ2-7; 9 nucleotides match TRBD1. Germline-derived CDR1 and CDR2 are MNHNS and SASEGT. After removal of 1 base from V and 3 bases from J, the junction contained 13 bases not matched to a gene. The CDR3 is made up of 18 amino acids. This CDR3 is CASSEVIAPGTGSYEQYF. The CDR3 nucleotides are TGTGCCAGCAGTGAAGTGATCGCCCCTGGGACAGGGAGCTACGAGCAGTACTTC.

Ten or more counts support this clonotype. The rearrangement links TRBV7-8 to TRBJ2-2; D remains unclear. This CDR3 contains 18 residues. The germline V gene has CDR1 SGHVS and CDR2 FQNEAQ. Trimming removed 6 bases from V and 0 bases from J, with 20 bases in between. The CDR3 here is CASRLSIRRPSNTGELFF. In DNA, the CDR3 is TGTGCCAGCAGGCTATCGATTCGTAGACCCTCGAACACCGGGGAGCTGTTTTTT.

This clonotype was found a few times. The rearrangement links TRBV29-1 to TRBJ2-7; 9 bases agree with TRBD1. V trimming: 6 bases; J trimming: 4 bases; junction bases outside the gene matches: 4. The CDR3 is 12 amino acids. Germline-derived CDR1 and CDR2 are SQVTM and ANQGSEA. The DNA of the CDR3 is TGCAGCGTCGGGACAGGGTGGTACGAGCAGTACTTC. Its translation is CSVGTGWYEQYF.

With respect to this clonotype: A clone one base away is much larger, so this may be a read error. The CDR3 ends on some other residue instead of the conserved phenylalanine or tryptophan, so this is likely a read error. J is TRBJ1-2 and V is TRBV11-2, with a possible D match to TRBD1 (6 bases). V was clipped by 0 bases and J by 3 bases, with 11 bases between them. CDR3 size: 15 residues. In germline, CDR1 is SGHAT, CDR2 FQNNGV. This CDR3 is CASSLDQGRYYGYTV. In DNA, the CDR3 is TGTGCCAGCAGCTTAGATCAGGGGAGGTACTATGGCTACACCGTC.

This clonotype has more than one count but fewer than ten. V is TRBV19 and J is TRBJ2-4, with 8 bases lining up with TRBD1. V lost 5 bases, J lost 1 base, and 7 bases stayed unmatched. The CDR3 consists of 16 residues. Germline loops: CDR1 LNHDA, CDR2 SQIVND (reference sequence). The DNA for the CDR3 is TGTGCCAGTAGTCCGGGACAGGTTGACGCCAAAAACATTCAGTACTTC. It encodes CASSPGQVDAKNIQYF.

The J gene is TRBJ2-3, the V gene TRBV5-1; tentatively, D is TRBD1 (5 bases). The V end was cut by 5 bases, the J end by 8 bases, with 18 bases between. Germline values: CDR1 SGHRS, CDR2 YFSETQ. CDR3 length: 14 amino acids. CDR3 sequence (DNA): TGCGCCAGCAGATATTCTCAGGGATCGGGTACGCAGTATTTT. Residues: CASRYSQGSGTQYF.

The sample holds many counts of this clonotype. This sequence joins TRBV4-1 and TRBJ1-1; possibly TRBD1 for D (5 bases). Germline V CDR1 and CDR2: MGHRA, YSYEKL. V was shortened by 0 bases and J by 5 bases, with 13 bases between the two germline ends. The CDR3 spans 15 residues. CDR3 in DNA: TGCGCCAGCAGCCAAGAGGCGAAGGGGATAACTGAAGCTTTCTTT. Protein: CASSQEAKGITEAFF.